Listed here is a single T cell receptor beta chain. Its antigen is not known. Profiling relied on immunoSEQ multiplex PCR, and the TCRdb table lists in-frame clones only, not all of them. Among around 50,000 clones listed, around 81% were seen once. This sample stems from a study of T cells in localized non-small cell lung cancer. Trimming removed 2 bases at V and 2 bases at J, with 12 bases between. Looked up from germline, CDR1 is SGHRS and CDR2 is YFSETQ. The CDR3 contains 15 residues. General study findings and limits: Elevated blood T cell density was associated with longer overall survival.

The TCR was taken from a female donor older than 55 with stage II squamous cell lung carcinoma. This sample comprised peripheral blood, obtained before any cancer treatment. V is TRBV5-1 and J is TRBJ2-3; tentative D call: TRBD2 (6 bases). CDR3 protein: CASSFSGAVTDTQYF. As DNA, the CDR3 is TGCGCCAGCAGCTTTAGCGGAGCGGTCACAGATACGCAGTATTTT.